This T cell receptor beta chain was recovered during a study of blood T cell repertoires in COVID-19. The age range of participants was about 18 to 95 years, with residence in roughly 25 US areas. Assay used: immunoSEQ multiplex PCR; TCRdb lists only in-frame clones, some missing. The data contain about 200,000 clones, less than 90% of them singletons. There are 16 residues in the CDR3. Germline loops: CDR1 SGDLS, CDR2 YYNGEE. The ends lost 0 bases at V and 4 bases at J; junction bases unmatched: 9. Sequencing was done on a sample of PBMCs or T cells enriched from blood (not recorded which). This clonotype was sampled from a woman aged 25-40 years who had been exposed to COVID-19. The rearrangement uses TRBV9 and TRBJ1-2; TRBD1 matches 7 bases. This chain's CDR3 is CASSVASTGPPYGYTF. The CDR3 bases are TGTGCCAGCAGCGTAGCCTCGACAGGGCCCCCCTATGGCTACACCTTC.